This TCR beta chain appears in the sequencing data of a study of molecular identifiers for immune sequencing clone quantification listed by TCRdb under 2018. About the study as a whole: For a replicate experiment, the RNA from either approximately 20,000 or 100,000 naive CD8 T cells was divided into five aliquots, and four of those aliquots went on to sequencing. The study was a methods study using CD8 T cells to benchmark molecular-identifier clustering-based TCR repertoire sequencing (MIDCIRS) and TCR RNA copy counting.

Libraries were made using PCR. Sequencing took place on an Illumina HiSeq 4000. Bulk TCR libraries were generated as previously described, with the TCR primers listed in Table S5 used. Total RNA was purified with the Qiagen AllPrep DNA/RNA kit. Before analysis, reads from multiple sequencing runs of the same library were pooled. The study's processing was this. Reads were retained only if the reads had an exact TCR constant sequence, and the retained reads were trimmed to 150 nt and grouped according to their 12-nt molecular barcodes. Reads inside each barcode group were sub-clustered using a 15% Levenshtein threshold, and a quality-weighted consensus sequence was constructed for each RNA molecule. Non-functional sequences were excluded, and lower-count sequences lying one edit away from another sequence were also excluded. Based on fitting two negative binomial distributions, any barcode sub-cluster with under 20% of the maximum read count was discarded. TCRdb reworked the public reads: Q25 trimming with fastp, MiXCR clone assembly, productive beta chains retained. Records with the same CDR3 protein are collapsed into one entry carrying the most frequent genes and DNA. The V and J calls shown here were made by TCRdb, not taken from the authors' results. The sample contains some 88,000 distinct CDR3 sequences, over 20% of them found a single time. More than 0.85% of the sample belongs to the ten largest clones.

The investigation overall reported the following: Highly expanded clone sizes could be underestimated if identical TCR molecules share a barcode. Naive libraries contained spiked-in Jurkat TCR RNA (roughly 10 copies' worth), which is not part of the donor repertoire. Modeling gave 3 to 3.5 recovered TCR RNA copies per cell versus about 10 by digital PCR, implying approximately 30% capture efficiency. In CMV-specific effector cells, clones with more than 20 RNA copies contained over 99% of molecules, whereas in naive cells such clones contained under 1% of molecules. Without barcode sub-clustering, chimeric consensus sequences inflated TCR diversity; chimeras reached as high as 47%. Spiked-in Jurkat TCR RNA equal to a single cell's worth was reported to be detectable even within 1,200,000 naive CD8 T cells.

Libraries of naive CD8 T cells were built from approximately 20,000 to 1,000,000 sorted cells, with 10%, 30% or 50% of the purified RNA used. Naive CD8 T cells, defined as CD8+CD4-CCR7+CD45RA+, were FACS-sorted into RLT Plus buffer on a BD FACSAria II. To test detection sensitivity, Jurkat RNA equal to ten TCR copies was added to samples of roughly 19,000-1,100,000 naive CD8 T cells. Enrichment of CD8 T cells was done with RosetteSep CD8+ T Cell Enrichment Cocktail plus Ficoll-Paque, and ACK red cell lysis came afterward. In the case of this clonotype: The specificity of this receptor is unknown. This may stem from a read error, because a much larger clone lies one nucleotide away.

Sample: naive CD8+ T cells from blood, with Jurkat cell RNA spiked in. In the paper's terms, the cell subset or site label means: FACS-sorted CD8+CD4-CCR7+CD45RA+ naive T cells. This clonotype was sampled from a human donor in good health. Some libraries in this study had Jurkat cell RNA spiked in.

The CDR3 here reads CASRPYERYF. Read as DNA, the sequence is TGTGCCAGTAGGCCCTACGAGCGGTACTTC. The rearrangement joined TRBV19 to TRBJ2-7; a confident D gene designation cannot be given. Inclusive of the bounding cysteine and phenylalanine, the CDR3 is 10 residues long. Only the CDR3 part of the read is kept: 30 bases, read in frame from the first base. Looking up the germline V gene (reference sequence) yields CDR1 LNHDA and CDR2 SQIVND.